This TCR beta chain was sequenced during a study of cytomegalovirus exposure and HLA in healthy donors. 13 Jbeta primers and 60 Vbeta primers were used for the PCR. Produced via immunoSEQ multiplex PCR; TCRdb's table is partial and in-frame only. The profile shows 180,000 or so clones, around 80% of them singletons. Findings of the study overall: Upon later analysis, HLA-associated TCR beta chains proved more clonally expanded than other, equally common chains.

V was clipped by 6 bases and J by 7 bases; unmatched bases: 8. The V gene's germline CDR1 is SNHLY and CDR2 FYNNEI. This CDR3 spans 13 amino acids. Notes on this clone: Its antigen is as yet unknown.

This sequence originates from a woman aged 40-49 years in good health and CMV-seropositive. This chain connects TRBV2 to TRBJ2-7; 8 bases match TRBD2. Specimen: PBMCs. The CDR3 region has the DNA TGTGCCAGCAGGGCCCCGGGACTAGAAGAGCAGTACTTC. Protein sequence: CASRAPGLEEQYF.